This T cell receptor beta chain is drawn from a study of T cell responses to AZD1222 COVID-19 vaccine (dated by TCRdb to 2020 to 2022). For the study in its entirety: AZD1222 recipients with second doses at about 4 weeks or about 12 weeks were pooled, because spike-specific TCR depth and breadth did not differ between schedules. TCR sequencing was performed for 233 trial participants, of whom some 200 were given two doses of AZD1222 and some 26 were given two doses of MenACWY control vaccine. Trial participants were enrolled by age into subgroups of 18-55, 56-69 and 70-plus years, and 148, 28 and 57 TCR-sequenced participants, respectively, were included in these subgroups. The full study reports these points: The 56-69-year group was small, and its depth increase did not reach significance, likely because of low power. Nearly half of unique spike-specific TCRs reportedly recognized epitopes outside regions mutated in the B.1.351 and B.1.1.7 variants. Because no day 14 peak-response samples were available, the repertoires could be characterized only after the peak T cell response. A significant rise in spike-specific TCR breadth and depth was observed after two AZD1222 doses relative to day 0 and relative to MenACWY recipients. Vaccine-associated CD4 TCRs spanned the whole spike protein, with dominant responses in regions 160-218 and 743-854. Conclusions about previously exposed vaccinees were limited because only a handful of AZD1222 recipients were SARS-CoV-2 seropositive at baseline. Participants were mostly white British and included more females than males, and it was suggested by the authors that clonal diversity may have been underestimated.

V was cut back by 5 bases and J by 1 base, leaving a gap of 8 bases between them. CDR1 and CDR2, looked up from the germline V gene, are MDHEN and SYDVKM. Taken from cysteine to phenylalanine, the CDR3 has 13 residues. Only the CDR3 part of the read is kept: 39 bases, read in frame from the first base. This specimen's time point label, interpreted: baseline before first vaccination. Vaccinee samples came from UK trials COV001 and COV002, including a single-blind randomized controlled phase 2/3 trial of AZD1222 (ChAdOx1 nCoV-19) in healthy adults. Trial participant PBMC samples were collected at day 0 and day 28 after the second dose for TCRbeta chain sequencing. The CDR3 regions of human TCRbeta chains were analyzed by immunosequencing. In the paper's pipeline: Repertoire TCRs were matched against a reference library of SARS-CoV-2-specific TCRs generated with the MIRA antigen-specificity platform. Breadth was defined as the fraction of unique TCRs that were SARS-CoV-2-associated. Depth was defined as the fraction of total T cells that were SARS-CoV-2-associated. Each spike-specific TCR was assigned to its reactive spike region and to a CD4 or CD8 class using the MIRA data. Log10-transformed breadth and depth values were compared by one-way ANOVA with Sidak's multiple comparisons tests. As stored in TCRdb, this immuneACCESS dataset retains in-frame rearrangements with V and J assigned. A fraction of the clones does not appear; measured against another copy, unresolved V genes explain less than half of the discrepancy, and the remainder lacks a known reason. D and trimming were read from the DNA, whereas the V and J calls and clone size are those reported in that table. Recorded for this sample are approximately 70,000 clones; roughly 89% of them occurred a single time. The ten top clones hold over 2% of the sample.

Concerning this clone: Its target antigen remains unknown. No per-base quality is available; no much larger clone lies one base away.

The sequence is built from TRBV28 and TRBJ1-1, with no confident D gene call. This specimen was peripheral blood, taken on day 0 of AZD1222 vaccination. The clonotype comes from an adult in good health. At the DNA level, the sequence is TGTGCCAGCAGTCTAGGTGAGAACACTGAAGCTTTCTTT. This codes for CASSLGENTEAFF.